Listed here are 13 T cell receptor beta chains from one sample, sequenced in a study of T-cell memory formation after mild COVID-19. One entry per CDR3 protein results from TCRdb running MiXCR on the 5' RACE reads. The sample contains fewer than 250,000 distinct CDR3 sequences, 15% to 17% of which appear only once. The specimen sequenced was PBMCs or a T cell subset sorted from them (not recorded which). Source of these receptors: an adult woman who had mild COVID-19 (a few samples of this study predate the infection). Cell type and time point are not known.

As DNA, the CDR3 is TGTGCCAGCAGCCCTCGTGAGGGACTAGCCGGGGATACGCAGTATTTT. Translated: CASSPREGLAGDTQYF. The chain recombines TRBV9 with TRBJ2-3; 9 bases fit TRBD2. Germline V CDR1 and CDR2: SGDLS, YYNGEE. The CDR3 has 16 amino acids. The junction had 12 bases not matched to a gene; V was cut back by 4 bases and J by 6 bases.

The chain couples TRBV19 to TRBJ2-7; TRBD2 matches 10 bases. In germline, CDR1 is LNHDA, CDR2 SQIVND (reference sequence). Germline trimming cut 6 bases from V and 2 bases from J; bases unmatched to any gene: 7. The CDR3 runs to 15 residues. The CDR3 DNA is TGTGCCAGTAGGGGGCGGACTAGCGGAACCTACGAGCAGTACTTC. Protein sequence: CASRGRTSGTYEQYF.

The chain recombines TRBV24-1 with TRBJ2-7, with a weak D call TRBD1 (6 bases). This CDR3 region has 14 residues. The V and J ends lost 10 bases and 5 bases respectively, with 20 bases between them. The germline CDR1 and CDR2 sequences are KGHDR and SFDVKD. CDR3 DNA: TGTGCCACTTGGTCCCGACAGGCCAAGGACGAGCAGTACTTC. Its protein product is CATWSRQAKDEQYF.

This clonotype was observed a few times. The V gene is TRBV12-3 or TRBV12-4, the J gene TRBJ2-5; D remains unclear. The CDR3 is made up of 11 amino acids. Between the trimmed V and J ends, which lost 6 bases and 9 bases, there was a span of 11 bases. CDR3 residues: CASSARSAQYF. CDR3 in DNA: TGTGCCAGCAGCGCTCGATCGGCCCAGTACTTC.

This clonotype was seen more than once but under ten times. This sequence joins TRBV9 and TRBJ2-3; 8 bases align to TRBD2. Germline V lookup: CDR1 SGDLS, CDR2 YYNGEE. With 2 bases clipped from V and 0 bases from J, the junction kept 2 bases outside the gene matches. The CDR3 is 15 residues long. In DNA, the CDR3 is TGTGCCAGCAGCGTCATAGCGGGAAGCACAGATACGCAGTATTTT. As protein: CASSVIAGSTDTQYF. Looking up the rest from reference TRBV9 and TRBJ2-3 gives the full variable domain: DSGVTQTPKHLITATGQRVTLRCSPRSGDLSVYWYQQSLDQGLQFLIQYYNGEERAKGNILERFSAQQFPDLHSELNLSSLELGDSALYFCASSVIAGSTDTQYFGPGTRLTVL.

This clonotype was found a few times. Here the CDR3 DNA reads TGTGCCACCAGCATTCCGGGCTCCTACGAGCAGTACTTC. Protein sequence: CATSIPGSYEQYF. The chain links TRBV15 to TRBJ2-7; D unclear. There are 13 residues in the CDR3. Germline V CDR1 and CDR2: LNHNV, YYDKDF (reference sequence). V was pared by 4 bases and J by 0 bases, with 7 bases between.

CDR3 amino acids: CASSQDAGYTQYF. The CDR3 DNA reads TGTGCCAGCAGCCAAGATGCGGGGTATACGCAGTATTTT. The rearrangement links TRBV3-1 to TRBJ2-3; a possible D gene is TRBD2 (6 bases). Germline V gene sequence: CDR1 LGHDT, CDR2 YNNKEL (reference sequence). V was clipped by 0 bases and J by 7 bases, with 8 bases between them. This CDR3 spans 13 amino acids.

The gene calls are TRBV30 and TRBJ1-1; perhaps TRBD1 as D (5 bases). CDR3 length: 11 residues. V was cut by 4 bases and J by 5 bases, with 8 bases left in between. Germline lookup yields CDR1 GTSNPN and CDR2 SVGIG (reference sequence). The CDR3 sequence is CAWKGVTEAFF. The DNA of the CDR3 is TGTGCCTGGAAAGGGGTTACTGAAGCTTTCTTT. Full variable domain (rest looked up from reference TRBV30 and TRBJ1-1): SQTIHQWPATLVQPVGSPLSLECTVEGTSNPNLYWYRQAAGRGLQLLFYSVGIGQISSEVPQNLSASRPQDRQFILSSKKLLLSDSGFYLCAWKGVTEAFFGQGTRLTVV.

The table lists this clonotype with many counts. The rearrangement links TRBV5-1 to TRBJ1-5; a possible D gene is TRBD1 (6 bases). The germline gives CDR1 SGHRS, CDR2 YFSETQ. The CDR3 length is 15 residues. The germline V and J ends were trimmed by 2 bases and 1 base, with 10 bases remaining between them. The CDR3 nucleotides are TGCGCCAGCAGCTTACAGGGAAACAGCAATCAGCCCCAGCATTTT. As protein: CASSLQGNSNQPQHF.

This clonotype was counted only a few times. The chain recombines TRBV14 with TRBJ2-2; D is ambiguous. The CDR3 is made up of 16 amino acids. Germline CDR1 and CDR2: SGHDN and FVKESK. V was shortened by 4 bases and J by 3 bases, with 15 bases between the two germline ends. This chain's CDR3 is CASSPPRHRDTGELFF. Written as DNA, the CDR3 is TGTGCCAGCAGCCCTCCCCGACATCGCGACACCGGGGAGCTGTTTTTT.

The chain employs TRBV2 and TRBJ1-1; D is unresolved. Trimming left V 5 bases short and J 4 bases short, with 14 bases between. The CDR3 runs to 14 residues. Per the germline V gene, CDR1 is SNHLY and CDR2 is FYNNEI. CDR3 nucleotides: TGTGCCAGCAGTCCCGTGAGCAGCACCACTGAAGCTTTCTTT. It specifies CASSPVSSTTEAFF.

Only a few counts were recorded for this clonotype. The rearrangement links TRBV5-1 to TRBJ2-5, with TRBD1 matching 11 bases. The V gene end was trimmed by 7 bases and the J gene end by 3 bases; junction bases not matched to a gene: 5. Germline V gives CDR1 SGHRS, CDR2 YFSETQ. The CDR3 loop spans 14 amino acids. CDR3 bases: TGCGCCAGCGGACAGGGGGCCATAAAAGAGACCCAGTACTTC. Residues: CASGQGAIKETQYF.

The chain combines TRBV12-3 or TRBV12-4 with TRBJ2-2; 8 nucleotides agree with TRBD1. With 2 bases clipped from V and 7 bases from J, the junction kept 6 bases outside the gene matches. This CDR3 has 15 amino acids. CDR3 nucleotide sequence: TGTGCCAGCAGTTTATTCAGGGGGCGGAACGGGGAGCTGTTTTTT. Residues: CASSLFRGRNGELFF.